The clone carrying this T cell receptor (beta chain) was observed once. TCRdb's table, derived via immunoSEQ multiplex PCR, lists solely in-frame clones and lacks some. The data show under 95,000 clones, with about 94% seen just once and roughly 0.23% held by the top ten. Germline V gives CDR1 LNHDA, CDR2 SQIVND (reference sequence). This CDR3 contains 12 residues. The ends lost 9 bases at V and 5 bases at J; junction bases unmatched: 6. The data stem from a study of technical replicates of blood from a few donors. The material sequenced was T cells isolated from PBMCs. The chain combines TRBV19 with TRBJ2-7, with 8 bases identical to TRBD1. This receptor was taken from a human donor in good health. CDR3 region: CASRDRTHEQYF. Written as DNA, the CDR3 is TGTGCCAGCCGGGACAGGACCCACGAGCAGTACTTC.